A single T cell receptor (beta chain) is shown here with its context. No antigen is known for it. The junction differs from germline at one of its ends, possibly a read error. Libraries were prepared by immunoSEQ multiplex PCR; TCRdb keeps only in-frame clonotypes and omits some of them. The data contain roughly 90,000 clones, approximately 91% of them seen just once; the ten biggest clones take up roughly 0.32%. CDR3 length equals 15 residues. Germline CDR1 reads GTSNPN; CDR2 reads SVGIG (reference sequence). These data originate in a study of OX40 agonist ivuxolimab in advanced cancers. General study results and limits: CD8+ T cells were the subset that, on average, had more expanded clones than CD4+.

This rearrangement joins TRBV30 to TRBJ1-3, with a weak D call TRBD1 (5 bases). The sequence came from an adult with an advanced solid tumor such as melanoma, head and neck, liver or kidney cancer. Specimen: CD4+ or CD8+ T cells sorted from blood, collected in a trial of the OX40 agonist ivuxolimab. The CDR3: CAWSAGHVSGNTTYF. The CDR3 nucleotides read TGTGCCTGGAGCGCCGGACACGTATCTGGAAACACCACATATTTT.